Listed below are T cell receptor beta chains from one sample, sequenced in a study of radiation and T cells in renal cell carcinoma. TCRdb's table, derived via immunoSEQ multiplex PCR, lists solely in-frame clones and lacks some. Here the sample spans 150,000 or so clones, about 87% being singletons. Sequences were derived from blood, sampled from a patient whose treatment included radiotherapy and nephrectomy. The receptor set was obtained from a woman in her seventies with renal cell carcinoma. The CDR3 runs from the conserved cysteine through the conserved F or W. A D gene is named only where the DNA matches it firmly. Size values are once, few and many counts, or a class for expanded clones, and some rows have none.

J gene,clone size,V gene,D gene,CDR3 protein,CDR3 DNA
TRBJ2-5,NA,TRBV5-1,NA,CASSLGLASLSYQETQYF,TGCGCCAGCAGCTTGGGGCTAGCTAGCTTATCGTACCAAGAGACCCAGTACTTC
TRBJ1-5,NA,TRBV15,NA,CATTERLGSGGNQPQHF,TGTGCCACCACAGAGAGGTTGGGGTCCGGGGGAAATCAGCCCCAGCATTTT
TRBJ1-3,NA,TRBV6-6,NA,CVTKSDGNTIYF,TGTGTTACCAAGTCGGACGGAAACACCATATATTTT
TRBJ1-1,NA,TRBV19,NA,CASSIWVSGDSDAFF,TGTGCCAGTAGTATTTGGGTCTCCGGCGACAGCGACGCTTTCTTT
TRBJ1-3,NA,TRBV2,TRBD1,CASRADRAGNTIYF,TGTGCCAGCAGAGCAGACAGGGCTGGAAACACCATATATTTT
TRBJ2-5,NA,TRBV7-2,TRBD1,CASSLIPPGGGETQYF,TGTGCCAGCAGCTTAATCCCCCCAGGGGGCGGCGAGACCCAGTACTTC
TRBJ1-1,NA,TRBV19,TRBD1,CASSASGGLNTEAFF,TGTGCCAGTAGTGCGTCAGGGGGCTTAAACACTGAAGCTTTCTTT
TRBJ1-4,NA,TRBV5-1,NA,CASRGAGATNEKLFF,TGCGCCAGCAGGGGGGCAGGGGCGACTAATGAAAAACTGTTTTTT
TRBJ1-6,NA,TRBV6-6,NA,CASSPGRDNSPLHF,TGTGCCAGCAGTCCCGGGAGGGATAATTCACCCCTCCACTTT
TRBJ2-3,NA,TRBV7-2,TRBD2,CASRLAGSTDTQYF,TGTGCCAGCAGACTAGCGGGGAGCACAGATACGCAGTATTTT
TRBJ1-2,NA,TRBV5-6,NA,CASSSTRRHYGYTF,TGTGCCAGCAGCTCCACGAGGAGGCACTATGGCTACACCTTC
TRBJ2-3,NA,TRBV21-1,NA,CASSKEASTDTQYF,TGTGCCAGCAGCAAAGAGGCTAGCACAGATACGCAGTATTTT
TRBJ1-2,NA,TRBV28,NA,CASSRGRLNYGYTF,TGTGCCAGCAGCCGCGGACGGCTGAACTATGGCTACACCTTC
TRBJ1-2,NA,TRBV6-5,NA,CASSLWKTGTTYGYTF,TGTGCCAGCAGTTTATGGAAGACCGGGACTACCTATGGCTACACCTTC
TRBJ1-1,NA,TRBV11-1,NA,CASSLVSVAMNTEAFF,TGTGCCAGCAGCTTAGTTTCGGTCGCGATGAACACTGAAGCTTTCTTT
TRBJ1-3,NA,TRBV7-9,NA,CASSLYLQGSGNTIYF,TGTGCCAGCAGCTTATATCTACAGGGTTCTGGAAACACCATATATTTT
TRBJ2-3,NA,TRBV14,TRBD1,CASSPLDRATDTQYF,TGTGCCAGCAGCCCTTTAGACAGGGCTACAGATACGCAGTATTTT
TRBJ1-2,NA,TRBV19,TRBD1,CASSMGRGSANYGYTF,TGTGCCAGTAGTATGGGCAGGGGGTCAGCTAACTATGGCTACACCTTC
TRBJ2-5,NA,TRBV5-1,NA,CASSLMLNQETQYF,TGCGCCAGCAGCTTGATGCTCAATCAAGAGACCCAGTACTTC
TRBJ2-7,NA,TRBV5-1,TRBD2,CASSSSWTSGVDEQYF,TGCGCCAGCAGCTCGTCCTGGACTAGCGGGGTTGACGAGCAGTACTTC
TRBJ1-5,NA,TRBV4-1,NA,CASSQEGASNQPQHF,TGCGCCAGCAGCCAAGAGGGGGCTAGCAATCAGCCCCAGCATTTT
TRBJ1-1,NA,TRBV6-1,NA,CASSVGREGTEAFF,TGTGCCAGCAGTGTAGGCAGGGAAGGCACTGAAGCTTTCTTT
TRBJ1-1,NA,TRBV7-3,NA,CASSLQGSTEAFF,TGTGCCAGCAGCCTCCAGGGTAGCACTGAAGCTTTCTTT
TRBJ1-5,NA,TRBV5-6,NA,CASSFLGQPQHF,TGTGCCAGCAGCTTTTTAGGACAGCCCCAGCATTTT
TRBJ2-7,NA,TRBV11-3,TRBD2,CASSLGGTSMYEQYF,TGTGCCAGCAGCTTAGGGGGGACTAGTATGTACGAGCAGTACTTC
TRBJ1-5,NA,TRBV2,NA,CASREGVIGNQPQHF,TGTGCCAGCAGGGAGGGGGTAATAGGCAATCAGCCCCAGCATTTT
TRBJ1-4,once,TRBV19,NA,CASRGALNEKLFF,TGTGCCAGTAGGGGGGCCCTTAATGAAAAACTGTTTTTT
TRBJ2-5,NA,TRBV18,NA,CASSPPGIGLETQYF,TGTGCCAGCTCACCACCGGGTATCGGGCTAGAGACCCAGTACTTC
TRBJ1-6,NA,TRBV30,NA,CAWSSSGGAGPPLHF,TGTGCCTGGAGTTCCTCCGGGGGGGCAGGACCACCCCTCCACTTT
TRBJ1-1,NA,TRBV9,TRBD1,CASSPRGQGGPEAFF,TGTGCCAGCAGCCCTAGAGGACAGGGGGGGCCTGAAGCTTTCTTT
TRBJ1-1,NA,TRBV30,NA,CAWSSLPGMNTEAFF,TGTGCCTGGAGTTCCCTCCCAGGCATGAACACTGAAGCTTTCTTT
TRBJ2-7,NA,TRBV5-1,TRBD1,CASSLHGQGAYEQYF,TGCGCCAGCAGCTTGCACGGACAGGGGGCCTACGAGCAGTACTTC
TRBJ2-7,NA,TRBV5-5,TRBD1,CASSVTTGQAYEQYF,TGTGCCAGCAGCGTGACGACAGGGCAAGCCTACGAGCAGTACTTC
TRBJ1-3,NA,TRBV6-5,NA,CASSYSWGAGNTIYF,TGTGCCAGCAGTTACTCATGGGGGGCTGGAAACACCATATATTTT
TRBJ2-1,NA,TRBV5-1,TRBD2,CASSKGLAGASYNEQFF,TGCGCCAGCAGCAAAGGACTAGCGGGGGCCTCCTACAATGAGCAGTTCTTC
TRBJ2-7,NA,TRBV5-1,NA,CASSLAPGSSYEQYF,TGCGCCAGCAGCTTGGCCCCGGGGTCATCCTACGAGCAGTACTTC
TRBJ1-5,NA,TRBV6-6,NA,CASSDPGNQPQHF,TGTGCCAGCAGCGACCCAGGGAATCAGCCCCAGCATTTT
TRBJ2-2,NA,TRBV9,NA,CASSDSGRGELFF,TGTGCCAGCAGCGATAGTGGTAGGGGGGAGCTGTTTTTT
TRBJ1-2,NA,TRBV19,NA,CASSTDIGLRIYTF,TGTGCCAGTAGTACGGACATTGGACTGCGAATCTACACCTTC
TRBJ2-6,once,TRBV4-1,NA,CASSPISASGANVLTF,TGCGCCAGCAGCCCAATATCGGCCTCTGGGGCCAACGTCCTGACTTTC
TRBJ2-6,NA,TRBV5-1,TRBD2,CASGIGASGGRGANVLTF,TGCGCCAGCGGGATAGGAGCGAGCGGGGGCAGAGGGGCCAACGTCCTGACTTTC
TRBJ1-1,NA,TRBV6-6,NA,CASSYGRGPNTEAFF,TGTGCCAGCAGTTACGGAAGAGGCCCGAACACTGAAGCTTTCTTT
TRBJ2-1,NA,TRBV9,TRBD1,CASSKGDSYNEQFF,TGTGCCAGCAGCAAGGGGGACAGTTACAATGAGCAGTTCTTC
TRBJ2-3,NA,TRBV5-1,NA,CASSLASTSTDTQYF,TGCGCCAGCAGCTTGGCCTCCACGAGCACAGATACGCAGTATTTT
TRBJ1-1,NA,TRBV2,NA,CASAAELNTEAFF,TGTGCCAGCGCGGCGGAGCTGAACACTGAAGCTTTCTTT
TRBJ2-7,NA,TRBV6-5,NA,CASADGGISSYEQYF,TGTGCCAGCGCCGATGGCGGAATAAGCTCCTACGAGCAGTACTTC
TRBJ1-2,few,TRBV4-2,TRBD1,CASSHSGQGAIGYTF,TGTGCCAGCAGCCACTCCGGACAGGGGGCGATCGGCTACACCTTC
TRBJ1-1,NA,TRBV29-1,NA,CSVQRGTEAFF,TGCAGCGTTCAACGGGGGACTGAAGCTTTCTTT
TRBJ1-1,NA,TRBV7-9,NA,CASSPEGWNTEAFF,TGTGCCAGCAGCCCCGAGGGCTGGAACACTGAAGCTTTCTTT
TRBJ1-3,NA,TRBV7-6,NA,CASSLLGNTIYF,TGTGCCAGCAGCTTACTAGGAAACACCATATATTTT
TRBJ2-5,NA,TRBV4-1,TRBD2,CASSQDGGGTQETQYF,TGCGCCAGCAGCCAAGACGGCGGGGGGACCCAAGAGACCCAGTACTTC
TRBJ1-2,NA,TRBV6-5,TRBD1,CASTLAGTGDGYTF,TGTGCCAGCACCCTCGCCGGGACAGGGGATGGCTACACCTTC
TRBJ2-2,NA,TRBV7-6,NA,CASSLGSNTGELFF,TGTGCCAGCAGCTTAGGATCGAACACCGGGGAGCTGTTTTTT